This entry is about one T cell receptor beta chain. Its target is unknown. The sample originates from a study of regulatory T cells in long-lasting Graves disease. Findings of the study overall: Clonotypes that were public and shared totalled 2,741 in persistent patients versus around 1,000 in new patients. Accuracy may have been reduced by the small sample size.

Researchers made TCR beta libraries by using iRepertoire HTBI primers and running Arm-PCR on CDR3 regions. TCRdb analysed the multiplex PCR reads with MiXCR anew, one entry per CDR3 protein. The sample lists about 290,000 distinct CDR3 sequences, 20% to 25% occurring once. Germline assignment: CDR1 MNHNS and CDR2 SASEGT. V lost 4 bases to trimming and J lost 16 bases; unmatched junction nucleotides: 15. The CDR3 extends over 14 amino acids. The time point denotes: persistent/refractory GD, antithyroid drugs over 5 years with positive TRAb. Making the TCR library involved RNA that had been extracted from PBMCs. An endocrinology unit in Xi'an, China, supplied the patients.

The rearrangement uses TRBV6-1 and TRBJ2-4; 8 nucleotides agree with TRBD2. Sequenced material: peripheral blood mononuclear cells (PBMCs), taken when the disease was refractory, from a patient treated with antithyroid drugs. The receptor was isolated from a female donor with Graves disease. The CDR3 spells CASSGASGSFLLYF. The CDR3 bases are TGTGCCAGCAGTGGGGCTAGCGGGTCCTTCCTTTTATACTTC.